The T cell receptor beta chain described here comes from a study of cytomegalovirus exposure and HLA in healthy donors. Notes on this clone: As yet, its antigen is unknown.

Study-wide results and caveats: Clonal expansion was found to be greater in HLA-associated TCR beta chains than in equally common others in a later analysis. Solely CMV serostatus was available to characterize immune exposure.

CDR1 and CDR2 from the germline V gene are SNHLY and FYNNEI. V dropped 7 bases and J dropped 2 bases, with 9 bases sitting between them. The CDR3 is made up of 13 amino acids. The PCR had 60 Vbeta and 13 Jbeta primers. Sequencing was performed with immunoSEQ multiplex PCR; in TCRdb, only in-frame clones are kept and a portion is missing. The sample has about 200,000 clones, around nine tenths seen once. The chain links TRBV2 to TRBJ1-5; no clear D gene. The sample was PBMCs. The receptor was derived from a woman younger than 45 in good health and CMV-seronegative. In DNA, the CDR3 is TGTGCCAGCACAGGTTATGGCAATCAGCCCCAGCATTTT. The encoded protein is CASTGYGNQPQHF.